Shown below are 20 T cell receptor beta chains from a single sample sequenced in a study of Graves' ophthalmopathy and Graves' hyperthyroidism (dated by TCRdb to 2016 to 2019). TCRdb lists the instrument as Illumina HiSeq 2000. For repertoire sequencing, TCR beta CDR3 regions were amplified from RNA transcripts. A first-round RT-PCR used HTBI primers with the Qiagen OneStep RT-PCR kit, followed by a second-round multiplex PCR, size selection and purification. In TCRdb, the public reads were trimmed at Q25 with fastp and aligned with MiXCR, with productive beta chains retained. Rows merge per CDR3 protein into single entries with the most common DNA and genes. The sample table lists about 740,000 distinct CDR3 sequences, around 40% of them with a count of one. The ten largest clones add up to 35% to 55% of the sample. Material: peripheral blood. Every receptor here comes from an adult man with Graves' ophthalmopathy.

This chain connects TRBV10-3 to TRBJ2-7, with a tentative D call TRBD2 (5 bases). The V gene's germline CDR1 is ENHRY and CDR2 SYGVKD. The CDR3 totals 13 residues. V was cut by 10 bases and J by 7 bases, with 20 bases left in between. Here the CDR3 reads CASYVDGSGEQYF. The DNA of the CDR3 is TGTGCCAGCTATGTCGACGGATCGGGGGAGCAGTACTTC.

At least ten counts were recorded for this clonotype. The J gene is TRBJ2-6, the V gene TRBV25-1; unclear D gene. The length of the CDR3 is 15 residues. The germline V and J ends were trimmed by 5 bases and 2 bases, with 10 bases remaining between them. Germline values: CDR1 MGHDK, CDR2 SYGVNS. In DNA form, the CDR3 reads TGTGCCAGCAGTTCCCTCCTGCCTGGGGCCAACGTCCTGACTTTC. This sequence encodes CASSSLLPGANVLTF.

To note about this clonotype: Possible read error: a much larger clone is one base away. The V and J genes are TRBV2 and TRBJ1-2, with a weak D call TRBD1 (5 bases). The CDR3 is 14 amino acids. Germline CDR1 is SNHLY and CDR2 is FYNNEI. The CDR3 sequence is CASSEWGGGRGYAF. DNA for the CDR3: TGTGCCAGCAGTGAATGGGGCGGGGGACGAGGCTACGCCTTC.

The rearrangement joins TRBV10-3 to TRBJ2-5; 9 bases are a match to TRBD1. This CDR3 has 14 residues. J lost 2 bases, V lost 10 bases, and 8 bases had no gene match. Germline V gives CDR1 ENHRY, CDR2 SYGVKD. As DNA, the CDR3 is TGTGCCAACCAGGGACAGGGACAACAAGAGACCCAGTACTTC. It specifies CANQGQGQQETQYF.

The table lists this clonotype with many counts. The J gene is TRBJ2-7, the V gene TRBV20-1, with 8 bases aligning to TRBD2. There are 14 residues in the CDR3. V lost 3 bases, J lost 7 bases, and 11 bases stayed unmatched. The germline V gene has CDR1 DFQATT and CDR2 SNEGSKA (reference sequence). This chain's CDR3 is CSASAGGTGAEQYF. The CDR3 region has the DNA TGCAGTGCTAGCGCGGGAGGAACCGGGGCGGAGCAGTACTTC.

V and J are TRBV19 and TRBJ1-1; no firm D call. The germline V gene encodes CDR1 LNHDA and CDR2 SQIVND (reference sequence). V was trimmed by 8 bases and J by 3 bases, leaving 16 bases between them. This CDR3 is 14 amino acids long. This CDR3 is CASSKDKGYTEAFF. The DNA for the CDR3 is TGTGCCAGTTCTAAAGACAAGGGATACACTGAAGCTTTCTTT.

This clonotype was seen at least ten times. The chain uses TRBV29-1 and TRBJ1-1; D might be TRBD1 (5 bases). CDR3 length: 13 amino acids. V lost 6 bases to trimming and J lost 0 bases, with 11 bases between them. Germline V gene sequence: CDR1 SQVTM, CDR2 ANQGSEA. The CDR3 DNA follows: TGCAGCGTCGACGACAGACTGAACACTGAAGCTTTCTTT. This codes for CSVDDRLNTEAFF.

This clonotype was picked up many times. This chain joins TRBV7-2 and TRBJ2-6; D may be TRBD2 (5 bases). Germline-derived CDR1 and CDR2 are SGHTA and FQGNSA. V was clipped by 8 bases and J by 3 bases, with 11 bases between them. The CDR3 length is 14 residues. As DNA, the CDR3 is TGTGCCAGCGAGCTCAGCGGTGGGGCCAACGTCCTGACTTTC. It translates to CASELSGGANVLTF.

This clonotype was seen at least ten times. The chain uses TRBV25-1 and TRBJ2-2, with TRBD2 as a possible D gene (5 bases). Per the germline V gene, CDR1 is MGHDK and CDR2 is SYGVNS. Trimming cost V 3 bases and J 6 bases, with 8 bases left between them. CDR3 size: 13 residues. Here the CDR3 DNA reads TGTGCCAGCAGTGACCTCGGGGCCGGGGAGCTGTTTTTT. Translation: CASSDLGAGELFF.

The table lists this clonotype with a few counts. The V and J genes are TRBV7-9 and TRBJ2-7; TRBD2 is a possible D gene (5 bases). This CDR3 has 15 residues. Between the trimmed V and J ends, which lost 1 base and 3 bases, there was a span of 13 bases. Germline V gives CDR1 SEHNR, CDR2 FQNEAQ (reference sequence). The CDR3 bases are TGTGCCAGCAGCTTAGTGAGAGGGATGAACTACGAGCAGTACTTC. Its protein is CASSLVRGMNYEQYF. Combining the CDR3 with reference TRBV7-9 and TRBJ2-7 gives the whole variable domain DTGVSQNPRHKITKRGQNVTFRCDPISEHNRLYWYRQTLGQGPEFLTYFQNEAQLEKSRLLSDRFSAERPKGSFSTLEIQRTEQGDSAMYLCASSLVRGMNYEQYFGPGTRLTVT.

There are many counts of this clonotype. This chain uses TRBV9 with TRBJ1-2; 8 bases align to TRBD1. The J segment lost 9 bases and the V segment lost 3 bases, leaving 4 bases of the junction unmatched. CDR1 and CDR2 from the germline V gene are SGDLS and YYNGEE. The CDR3 sequence is 12 residues long. CDR3 sequence (DNA): TGTGCCAGCAGCGGGACAGGGTTGAGCTACACCTTC. Its translation: CASSGTGLSYTF.

To note about this clonotype: Being one base from a much bigger clone, this may be a read error. The V call is TRBV10-3, the J call TRBJ1-1, with 9 positions matching TRBD1. This CDR3 has 13 residues. Germline assignment: CDR1 ENHRY and CDR2 SYGVKD. CDR3 region: CASSPNRQGVAFF. In DNA, the CDR3 is TGTGCCAGCAGTCCTAATCGACAGGGGGTAGCTTTCTTT.

This chain joins TRBV20-1 and TRBJ2-7, with D perhaps TRBD1 (5 bases). This CDR3 spans 16 amino acids. CDR1 DFQATT and CDR2 SNEGSKA come from the germline V gene (reference sequence). Deletions cut 1 base from V and 0 bases from J, with 16 bases between. The CDR3 DNA follows: TGCAGTGCTAGAGGAGACAGTGGCCCTAGCTCCTACGAGCAGTACTTC. Protein: CSARGDSGPSSYEQYF.

This clonotype was found once. Given a much more abundant clone one base away, this may be a read error. Since no conserved phenylalanine or tryptophan closes the CDR3, a read error is the likely cause. J is TRBJ1-1 and V is TRBV7-9, with unresolved D. Germline V lookup: CDR1 SEHNR, CDR2 FQNEAQ (reference sequence). The CDR3 totals 13 residues. With 7 bases removed from V and 1 base from J, the gap between germline ends came to 10 bases. Here the CDR3 reads CASTIEGNTEAFL. CDR3 coding DNA: TGTGCCAGCACCATAGAGGGGAACACTGAAGCTTTCCTT.

This sequence joins TRBV11-2 and TRBJ1-1, with D possibly being TRBD1 (5 bases). The CDR3 runs to 15 residues. CDR1 is SGHAT, CDR2 FQNNGV, per germline. V lost 3 bases and J 0 bases, leaving 11 bases between the germline ends. CDR3 protein: CASSFDRSLNTEAFF. CDR3 DNA sequence: TGTGCCAGCAGCTTCGACAGATCTCTGAACACTGAAGCTTTCTTT.

The J gene is TRBJ2-5, the V gene TRBV7-3; D is perhaps TRBD1 (5 bases). Germline CDR1 reads SGHTA; CDR2 reads FQGTGA. V was trimmed by 5 bases and J by 2 bases, leaving 15 bases between them. This CDR3 region has 15 residues. The CDR3 DNA is TGTGCCAGCAGCCCAGCCACGAGACAGCAAGAGACCCAGTACTTC. Translated, it gives CASSPATRQQETQYF.

This chain connects TRBV5-6 to TRBJ2-7, with no clear D. Germline loops: CDR1 SGHDT, CDR2 YYEEEE. V lost 0 bases to trimming and J lost 3 bases, with 10 bases between them. This CDR3 contains 14 residues. CDR3 DNA sequence: TGTGCCAGCAGCTTGGGCCCCTTAGGCTACGAGCAGTACTTC. This encodes CASSLGPLGYEQYF.

This clonotype has only a few counts. The CDR3 loop reads CASSLRSAGLEQYF. The CDR3 DNA follows: TGTGCCAGCAGCTTAAGGTCGGCAGGGCTCGAGCAGTACTTC. This chain connects TRBV7-9 to TRBJ2-7; perhaps TRBD1 as D (5 bases). The CDR3 is made up of 14 amino acids. Germline-derived CDR1 and CDR2 are SEHNR and FQNEAQ (reference sequence). Deletions cut 2 bases from V and 6 bases from J, with 14 bases between.

There are many counts of this clonotype. This rearrangement joins TRBV29-1 to TRBJ1-2; D is uncertain. V lost 3 bases to trimming and J lost 1 base, with 9 bases between them. There are 13 residues in the CDR3. Germline V CDR1 and CDR2: SQVTM, ANQGSEA. The CDR3 loop is CSVDNDNNYGYTF. The DNA of the CDR3 is TGCAGCGTTGATAACGATAATAACTATGGCTACACCTTC.

The chain couples TRBV9 to TRBJ1-1; D is ambiguous. Germline-derived CDR1 and CDR2 are SGDLS and YYNGEE. V was pared by 3 bases and J by 4 bases, with 16 bases between. The CDR3 runs to 15 residues. The CDR3 sequence: CASSALQSSGTEAFF. In nucleotides, the CDR3 is TGTGCCAGCAGCGCCCTTCAAAGCTCTGGCACTGAAGCTTTCTTT.